This T cell receptor (beta chain) comes out of a study of beta chain features in type 1 diabetes. Study context: Examination spanned around 110 million sorted cells from all samples. Findings and limits, study-wide: Among type 1 diabetes patients, VDJ junctions had fewer insertions and more deletions.

Expressed TCRB transcripts were sequenced, since all the RNA that had been isolated was reverse transcribed. Sequenced by immunoSEQ multiplex PCR; TCRdb stores in-frame clones only, minus some. The table includes roughly 380,000 clones, about 20% detected once. The CDR3 totals 14 residues. V gave up 4 bases and J gave up 8 bases, with 17 bases separating them. Per the germline V gene, CDR1 is SGHTA and CDR2 is FQGNSA. This clone has a handful of counts. Its specificity is not known. Blood was collected once per donor into heparin, averaging about 0.12 L. This receptor was taken from a woman between 18 and 29 years old in good health. The chain employs TRBV7-2 and TRBJ1-2, with D maybe TRBD1 (6 bases). Sequenced input: naive CD4+ T cells from blood. CDR3 nucleotide sequence: TGTGCCAGCAGCTCCCACACAGGGATCGAGGGCTACACCTTC. Protein: CASSSHTGIEGYTF.